The 29 T cell receptor beta chains reported below all come from one sample, sequenced in a study of shared clonotypes between healthy human individuals. The assay was immunoSEQ multiplex PCR, and TCRdb's table has in-frame clones only and misses some. The sample includes roughly 1,000,000 clones, around three quarters seen only once; the top ten take about 0.52%. The sample comprised memory CD4+ T cells from PBMCs. Subset defined: CD45RA-negative fraction. These receptors were collected from a man between 18 and 29 years old in good health. Some clones in this sample may be carry-over from other donors' samples.

The CDR3 DNA reads as TGTGCCAGTAGTATGCGCTCCTCTCGTACCCTCCACGAGCAGTACTTC. Protein: CASSMRSSRTLHEQYF. The chain recombines TRBV19 with TRBJ2-7; the D is unclear. Trimming took 3 bases from V and 5 from J, leaving 20 bases between them. From germline, CDR1 is LNHDA and CDR2 SQIVND (reference sequence). The CDR3 sequence is 16 residues long.

This chain uses TRBV27 with TRBJ2-7, with 8 bases identical to TRBD1. The CDR3 contains 20 residues. V lost 3 bases, J lost 4 bases, and 23 bases stayed unmatched. The germline V gene encodes CDR1 MNHEY and CDR2 SMNVEV (reference sequence). The CDR3 sequence is CASSLRPRRMHGQGTYEQYF. The CDR3 bases are TGTGCCAGCAGTTTGAGACCCCGTCGAATGCACGGACAGGGAACTTACGAGCAGTACTTC.

Comments on this clone: Other DNA sequences in the same sample also yield this CDR3. The chain is built from TRBV7-3 and TRBJ2-1; 11 positions match TRBD2. Trimming took 4 bases from V and 4 from J; bases not matched to a gene: 3. CDR1 SGHTA and CDR2 FQGTGA come from the germline V gene. The CDR3 loop spans 15 amino acids. The CDR3 sequence is CASSSRLAGYNEQFF. CDR3 sequence (DNA): TGTGCCAGCAGCTCCCGACTAGCGGGATACAATGAGCAGTTCTTC.

The gene calls are TRBV19 and TRBJ2-1, with 7 nucleotides matching TRBD2. CDR1 is LNHDA, CDR2 SQIVND, per germline (reference sequence). The CDR3 runs to 13 residues. V was clipped by 6 bases and J by 9 bases; unmatched bases: 8. CDR3 region: CASRGSGIVEQFF. CDR3 nucleotides: TGTGCCAGTAGGGGGAGCGGGATAGTTGAGCAGTTCTTC.

Only one count was recorded for this clone. This chain links TRBV7-9 with TRBJ2-5; 7 bases line up with TRBD2. In germline, CDR1 is SEHNR, CDR2 FQNEAQ (reference sequence). Trimming at V came to 1 base and at J to 5 bases, leaving 7 bases not matched to a gene. There are 15 residues in the CDR3. CDR3 protein: CASSLVGGDLETQYF. In DNA, the CDR3 is TGTGCCAGCAGCTTAGTGGGGGGGGACCTGGAGACCCAGTACTTC.

The chain joins TRBV4-2 to TRBJ2-3; no definite D call. The length of the CDR3 is 15 residues. V dropped 0 bases and J dropped 5 bases, with 12 bases sitting between them. The V gene's germline CDR1 is LGHNA and CDR2 YNFKEQ. CDR3 protein: CASSQERAPEDTQYF. The CDR3 DNA follows: TGTGCCAGCAGCCAAGAAAGAGCCCCGGAAGATACGCAGTATTTT.

This clone was counted many times. The chain combines TRBV5-1 with TRBJ2-5; TRBD2 aligns across 10 bases. CDR3 length: 16 amino acids. The junction had 5 bases not matched to a gene; V was cut back by 1 base and J by 2 bases. The germline V gene encodes CDR1 SGHRS and CDR2 YFSETQ. The CDR3 region is CASSLLASGGQETQYF. In DNA, the CDR3 is TGCGCCAGCAGCTTGTTGGCTAGCGGGGGTCAAGAGACCCAGTACTTC. The entire variable domain, with the rest obtained from reference TRBV5-1 and TRBJ2-5, is as follows: KAGVTQTPRYLIKTRGQQVTLSCSPISGHRSVSWYQQTPGQGLQFLFEYFSETQRNKGNFPGRFSGRQFSNSRSEMNVSTLELGDSALYLCASSLLASGGQETQYFGPGTRLLVL.

This chain connects TRBV19 to TRBJ1-1; D uncertain. This CDR3 has 15 amino acids. Trimming removed 7 bases from V and 1 base from J, with 16 bases in between. Germline CDR1 is LNHDA and CDR2 is SQIVND (reference sequence). CDR3 nucleotides: TGTGCCAGTAAAGGTAGTTACAGACAGAACACTGAAGCTTTCTTT. Amino acid sequence: CASKGSYRQNTEAFF.

V is TRBV6-5 and J is TRBJ2-1; 8 bases match TRBD1. There are 15 residues in the CDR3. CDR1 and CDR2 from the germline V gene are MNHEY and SVGAGI. With 3 bases clipped from V and 6 bases from J, the junction kept 7 bases outside the gene matches. CDR3 coding DNA: TGTGCCAGCAGTTATGGGCAGGGGGCCAGCAATGAGCAGTTCTTC. It translates to CASSYGQGASNEQFF.

The V and J genes are TRBV9 and TRBJ2-6, with 14 positions matching TRBD2. Germline CDR1 SGDLS, CDR2 YYNGEE. Losses at the gene ends were 3 bases for V and 2 bases for J; bases not matched to a gene: 1. This CDR3 comprises 17 residues. As DNA, the CDR3 is TGTGCCAGCAGCGCGGGACTAGCGGGAGCTGGGGCCAACGTCCTGACTTTC. Protein sequence: CASSAGLAGAGANVLTF.

CDR3 region: CASSLVNSGYEQYF. CDR3 bases: TGTGCCAGCAGTTTAGTGAATTCGGGCTACGAGCAGTACTTC. V usage is TRBV28 and J usage is TRBJ2-7, with D unresolved. V lost 2 bases and J 3 bases, leaving 11 bases between the germline ends. The CDR3 length is 14 residues. CDR1 is MDHEN, CDR2 SYDVKM, per germline.

This clone was seen only a few times. This chain joins TRBV29-1 and TRBJ2-1, with D maybe TRBD1 (6 bases). Per the germline V gene, CDR1 is SQVTM and CDR2 is ANQGSEA. Trimming cost V 6 bases and J 5 bases, with 14 bases left between them. This CDR3 comprises 13 residues. CDR3 loop: CSVAVTGNNEQFF. CDR3 in DNA: TGCAGCGTCGCTGTTACAGGGAACAATGAGCAGTTCTTC.

The V call is TRBV27, the J call TRBJ1-2, with a possible D match to TRBD1 (6 bases). The CDR3 contains 15 residues. CDR1 MNHEY and CDR2 SMNVEV come from the germline V gene (reference sequence). Trimming left V 0 bases short and J 3 bases short, with 11 bases between. The DNA for the CDR3 is TGTGCCAGCAGTTTATCTAAACAGGGCGACTATGGCTACACCTTC. It is translated as CASSLSKQGDYGYTF.

V and J are TRBV5-1 and TRBJ2-2, with 11 bases aligning to TRBD2. Trimming took 3 bases from V and 6 from J; bases not matched to a gene: 7. The length of the CDR3 is 16 residues. CDR1 is SGHRS, CDR2 YFSETQ, per germline. In nucleotides, the CDR3 is TGCGCCAGCAGCTGGCCCACTAGCGGGAGTCCCGGGGAGCTGTTTTTT. It translates to CASSWPTSGSPGELFF.

The V gene is TRBV9, the J gene TRBJ1-1; D possibly corresponds to TRBD1 (6 bases). V was clipped by 4 bases and J by 4 bases, with 17 bases between them. Germline assignment: CDR1 SGDLS and CDR2 YYNGEE. The CDR3 sequence is 15 residues long. CDR3 sequence (DNA): TGTGCCAGCAGCTTAACACAGGGTCTGGGCACTGAAGCTTTCTTT. Amino acid sequence: CASSLTQGLGTEAFF.

Many counts were recorded for this clone. This chain joins TRBV5-1 and TRBJ1-1; 7 bases agree with TRBD1. Germline V gives CDR1 SGHRS, CDR2 YFSETQ. V shed 0 bases and J 0 bases; nucleotides not matched to a gene: 8. The CDR3 sequence is 17 residues long. The CDR3 region has the DNA TGCGCCAGCAGCTTGGGTACAGGGGCGGGGTTGAACACTGAAGCTTTCTTT. It translates to CASSLGTGAGLNTEAFF. Drawing the rest from reference TRBV5-1 and TRBJ1-1, the complete variable domain is KAGVTQTPRYLIKTRGQQVTLSCSPISGHRSVSWYQQTPGQGLQFLFEYFSETQRNKGNFPGRFSGRQFSNSRSEMNVSTLELGDSALYLCASSLGTGAGLNTEAFFGQGTRLTVV.

The CDR3 loop reads CASRRTELLAYEQYF. In DNA, the CDR3 is TGCGCCAGCAGACGGACGGAACTACTTGCCTACGAGCAGTACTTC. This rearrangement joins TRBV5-1 to TRBJ2-7; D not resolved. Germline V gives CDR1 SGHRS, CDR2 YFSETQ. The V end was cut by 5 bases, the J end by 2 bases, with 17 bases between. CDR3 length equals 15 residues.

A single count supports this clone. The genes are TRBV9 and TRBJ2-5; possibly TRBD1 for D (5 bases). V lost 4 bases to trimming and J lost 5 bases, with 15 bases between them. The CDR3 consists of 14 residues. Germline V gene lookup returns CDR1 SGDLS and CDR2 YYNGEE. CDR3 sequence (DNA): TGTGCCAGCAGCCCCGGTCTCAGGGTCGAGACCCAGTACTTC. As protein: CASSPGLRVETQYF.

This clone was recorded many times. This chain links TRBV28 with TRBJ1-5; TRBD1 aligns across 9 bases. Looked up from germline, CDR1 is MDHEN and CDR2 is SYDVKM. This CDR3 region has 20 residues. Losses at the gene ends were 6 bases for V and 2 bases for J; bases not matched to a gene: 20. In DNA, the CDR3 is TGTGCCAGCAGGTCATTTTGGGCCGGGGACAGGGTGGGAGGCAATCAGCCCCAGCATTTT. Its translation: CASRSFWAGDRVGGNQPQHF.

The V gene is TRBV28, the J gene TRBJ1-1; a weak D match, TRBD1 (5 bases). The V and J ends lost 3 bases and 0 bases respectively, with 11 bases between them. CDR1 and CDR2 from the germline V gene are MDHEN and SYDVKM. This CDR3 is 15 amino acids long. As DNA, the CDR3 is TGTGCCAGCAGTTTCCGACAGACCATGAACACTGAAGCTTTCTTT. Translated, it gives CASSFRQTMNTEAFF.

This clone was detected only a few times. The J gene is TRBJ1-1, the V gene TRBV5-1, with no clear D. The ends were cut back, 0 bases at V and 1 base at J, with 7 bases in the middle. The length of the CDR3 is 14 residues. The germline V gene has CDR1 SGHRS and CDR2 YFSETQ. The CDR3 nucleotides are TGCGCCAGCAGCTTGGGGGAGTGGAACACTGAAGCTTTCTTT. This translates into CASSLGEWNTEAFF.

Details on this clone: A read error is possible here, since a much larger clone lies one base away. The chain carries TRBV11-1 and TRBJ1-2; possible D gene TRBD1, 5 bases. From germline, CDR1 is SGHAT and CDR2 FQDESV (reference sequence). The CDR3 totals 12 residues. The CDR3 loop reads CASSLWDYGYTF. CDR3 DNA sequence: TGTGCCAGCAGCTTATGGGACTATGGTTACACCTTC.

This clone was picked up a small number of times. In the same sample, other DNA sequences code for this CDR3. The chain is built from TRBV7-7 and TRBJ2-3, with D hard to call. Trimming shortened V by 1 base and J by 1 base, and 3 bases separated the two germline ends. Looked up from germline, CDR1 is SSHAT and CDR2 is FNYEAQ (reference sequence). The CDR3 is 13 residues long. CDR3 protein: CASSLGGTDTQYF. CDR3 nucleotides: TGTGCCAGCAGCTTAGGGGGCACAGATACGCAGTATTTT.

The chain employs TRBV27 and TRBJ1-1, with a weak D call TRBD1 (6 bases). Germline assignment: CDR1 MNHEY and CDR2 SMNVEV (reference sequence). CDR3 length equals 15 residues. The V gene lost 2 bases and the J gene lost 8 bases, with 18 bases spanning the gap. CDR3 in amino acids: CASSLRARGQQEAFF. In DNA, the CDR3 is TGTGCCAGCAGTTTACGAGCACGGGGGCAACAAGAAGCTTTCTTT.

The V call is TRBV28, the J call TRBJ2-2; D unresolved. V was pared by 2 bases and J by 0 bases, with 13 bases between. The CDR3 covers 17 residues. Germline CDR1 reads MDHEN; CDR2 reads SYDVKM. The CDR3 DNA reads as TGTGCCAGCAGTTTACTTCCCCTCAAAGCGAACACCGGGGAGCTGTTTTTT. Amino acid sequence: CASSLLPLKANTGELFF.

This chain joins TRBV5-1 and TRBJ2-1, with D possibly TRBD2 on 5 matching bases. Trimming pared 2 bases from V and 0 bases from J, leaving 15 bases between. The CDR3 covers 17 residues. Germline V lookup: CDR1 SGHRS, CDR2 YFSETQ. CDR3 in DNA: TGCGCCAGCAGCTTTGACTTTAGCGTTAGCTCCTACAATGAGCAGTTCTTC. Protein sequence: CASSFDFSVSSYNEQFF.

V gene TRBV28 combines with J gene TRBJ2-1; 9 nucleotides align to TRBD2. Germline V gene lookup returns CDR1 MDHEN and CDR2 SYDVKM. The CDR3 has 15 residues. Trimming took 1 base from V and 6 from J; bases not matched to a gene: 4. The CDR3, as DNA: TGTGCCAGCAGTTTATCGCGGGAGGGCCGCAATGAGCAGTTCTTC. Its protein is CASSLSREGRNEQFF.

This chain uses TRBV11-2 with TRBJ2-1; the match to TRBD2 covers 15 bases. Germline CDR1 is SGHAT and CDR2 is FQNNGV. The CDR3 loop spans 15 amino acids. V was pared by 3 bases and J by 9 bases, with 3 bases of the junction left unmatched. DNA of the CDR3: TGTGCCAGCAGCTTTGGACTAGCGGGAGGGTTTGAGCAGTTCTTC. Translating it yields CASSFGLAGGFEQFF.

The V call is TRBV27, the J call TRBJ2-7, with D perhaps matching TRBD1 (5 bases). Trimming shortened V by 3 bases and J by 3 bases, and 18 bases separated the two germline ends. CDR1 and CDR2 from the germline V gene are MNHEY and SMNVEV (reference sequence). CDR3 length: 16 amino acids. CDR3 DNA: TGTGCCAGCAGTTTGAAGGGGCTCCCAATCTACTACGAGCAGTACTTC. Its protein product is CASSLKGLPIYYEQYF.